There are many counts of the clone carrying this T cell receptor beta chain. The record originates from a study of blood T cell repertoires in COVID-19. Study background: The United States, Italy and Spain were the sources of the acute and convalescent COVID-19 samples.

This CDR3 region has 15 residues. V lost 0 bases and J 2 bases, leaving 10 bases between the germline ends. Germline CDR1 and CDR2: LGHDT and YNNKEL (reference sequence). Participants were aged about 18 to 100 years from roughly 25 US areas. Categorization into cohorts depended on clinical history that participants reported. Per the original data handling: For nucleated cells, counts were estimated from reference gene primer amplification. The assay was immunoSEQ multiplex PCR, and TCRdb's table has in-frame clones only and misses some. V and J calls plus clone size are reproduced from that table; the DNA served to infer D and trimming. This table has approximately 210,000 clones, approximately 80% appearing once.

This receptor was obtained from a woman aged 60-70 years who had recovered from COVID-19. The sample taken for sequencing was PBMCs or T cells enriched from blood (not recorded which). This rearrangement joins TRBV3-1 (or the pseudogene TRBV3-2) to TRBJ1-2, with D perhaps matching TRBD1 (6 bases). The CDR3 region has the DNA TGTGCCAGCAGCCAAGATAGGGACACCAACTATGGCTACACCTTC. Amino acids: CASSQDRDTNYGYTF.